This TCR beta chain appears in the sequencing data of a study of shared clonotypes between healthy human individuals. In the study's own analysis: Filtering differed, since immunoSEQ gave only junction sequences and no quality scores. The repertoire was sequenced with immunoSEQ multiplex PCR; TCRdb's copy has only in-frame clones and lacks some. D and trimming were read from the DNA, whereas the V and J calls and clone size are those reported in that table. There are approximately 2,000,000 clones in the sample; 93% occur only once, and 1.5% to 2% lies in the top ten. Positive CCR7 selection of CD45RO-negative cells yielded the naive CD8 cells, and terminally differentiated effector memory CD45RA+ cells were excluded. Germline assignment: CDR1 SEHNR and CDR2 FQNEAQ (reference sequence). The ends lost 4 bases at V and 1 base at J; junction bases unmatched: 6. The CDR3 totals 16 residues.

The source material was naive CD8+ T cells from PBMCs. The clonotype originates from a young man in good health. Some clones in this sample may be carry-over from other donors' samples. The genes are TRBV7-9 and TRBJ2-7; TRBD2 matches at 11 bases. CDR3 amino acids: CASSSPLAGGSYEQYF. CDR3 nucleotide sequence: TGTGCCAGCAGCTCACCCCTAGCGGGAGGTTCCTACGAGCAGTACTTC.